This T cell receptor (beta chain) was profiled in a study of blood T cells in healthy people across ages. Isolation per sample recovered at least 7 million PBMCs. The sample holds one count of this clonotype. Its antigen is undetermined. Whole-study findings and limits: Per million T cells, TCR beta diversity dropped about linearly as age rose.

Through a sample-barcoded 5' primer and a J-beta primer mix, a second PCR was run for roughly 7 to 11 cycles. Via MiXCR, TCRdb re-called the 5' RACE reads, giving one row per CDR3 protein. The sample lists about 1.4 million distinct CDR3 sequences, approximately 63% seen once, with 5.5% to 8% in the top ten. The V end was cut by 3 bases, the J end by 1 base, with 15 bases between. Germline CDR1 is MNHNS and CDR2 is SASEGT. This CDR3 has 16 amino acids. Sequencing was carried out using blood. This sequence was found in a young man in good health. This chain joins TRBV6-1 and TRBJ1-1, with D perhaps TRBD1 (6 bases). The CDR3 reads CASSEKHGGPNTEAFF. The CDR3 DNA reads TGTGCCAGCAGTGAGAAACACGGGGGCCCGAACACTGAAGCTTTCTTT.